These 21 T cell receptor beta chains originate from one sample sequenced in a study of OX40 agonist ivuxolimab in advanced cancers. Repertoires were generated with immunoSEQ multiplex PCR, while TCRdb's copy carries only in-frame clones and drops some. Among under 8,500 clones, around 75% were seen once, and the ten largest hold roughly 15%. The sequencing here drew on CD4+ or CD8+ T cells sorted from blood, taken in a trial of the OX40 agonist ivuxolimab. Every receptor here comes from an adult with an advanced solid tumor such as melanoma, head and neck, liver or kidney cancer.

This clone came up once. The rearrangement links TRBV11-2 to TRBJ2-5; perhaps TRBD2 as D (6 bases). The J call is uncertain, as TRBJ2-7 better fits the DNA end. The CDR3 is made up of 14 amino acids. The germline V gene encodes CDR1 SGHAT and CDR2 FQNNGV. The CDR3 region is CASSPLGGTYEQYF. The DNA for the CDR3 is TGTGCCAGCAGCCCCCTCGGGGGTACGTACGAGCAGTACTTC.

The chain employs TRBV2 and TRBJ2-2; D call uncertain. Germline V lookup: CDR1 SNHLY, CDR2 FYNNEI. This CDR3 region has 14 residues. V lost 2 bases, J lost 4 bases, and 8 bases lay in between. The chain's CDR3 is CASSETDSTGELFF. In DNA form, the CDR3 reads TGTGCCAGCAGTGAAACAGATTCCACCGGGGAGCTGTTTTTT.

The chain employs TRBV10-3 and TRBJ2-1; D may match TRBD1 or TRBD2 (5 bases each). The CDR3 is 15 residues long. The V and J ends lost 11 bases and 8 bases respectively, with 25 bases between them. Per germline, CDR1 ENHRY and CDR2 SYGVKD. The CDR3 sequence: CASKMGRVGDDEQFF. CDR3 bases: TGTGCCTCAAAGATGGGACGCGTAGGGGACGATGAGCAGTTCTTC.

This chain connects TRBV7-9 to TRBJ1-1; possibly TRBD1 for D (5 bases). The CDR3 extends over 13 amino acids. Germline-derived CDR1 and CDR2 are SEHNR and FQNEAQ (reference sequence). The V and J ends lost 3 bases and 7 bases respectively, with 12 bases between them. The CDR3, as DNA: TGTGCCAGCAGCTTGGGGGGTTTGGGTGAAGCTTTCTTT. Translating gives CASSLGGLGEAFF. The full variable domain, in which reference TRBV7-9 and TRBJ1-1 provide the parts outside the CDR3, is DTGVSQNPRHKITKRGQNVTFRCDPISEHNRLYWYRQTLGQGPEFLTYFQNEAQLEKSRLLSDRFSAERPKGSFSTLEIQRTEQGDSAMYLCASSLGGLGEAFFGQGTRLTVV.

This chain links TRBV19 with TRBJ1-6; 10 positions agree with TRBD1. The ends lost 7 bases at V and 11 bases at J; junction bases unmatched: 20. The CDR3 totals 18 residues. Germline CDR1 reads LNHDA; CDR2 reads SQIVND (reference sequence). The CDR3 spells CASKGAGTGDGFLPPLHF. CDR3 DNA sequence: TGTGCCAGTAAGGGGGCCGGGACAGGGGACGGTTTTCTGCCACCCCTCCACTTT.

The V gene is TRBV11-2, the J gene TRBJ2-2, with 7 bases lining up with TRBD1. This CDR3 region has 16 residues. The J segment lost 3 bases and the V segment lost 2 bases, leaving 6 bases of the junction unmatched. The germline CDR1 and CDR2 sequences are SGHAT and FQNNGV. CDR3 bases: TGTGCCAGCAGCTTAACCAGGGGGTCGTACACCGGGGAGCTGTTTTTT. Translation: CASSLTRGSYTGELFF.

This chain uses TRBV7-2 with TRBJ1-2, with 7 bases fitting TRBD1. Germline values: CDR1 SGHTA, CDR2 FQGNSA. Trimming removed 1 base from V and 8 bases from J; junction bases left unmatched: 4. This CDR3 comprises 13 residues. The CDR3, as DNA: TGTGCCAGCAGCTTAGACAGGGGAAACGGCTACACCTTC. Translated, it gives CASSLDRGNGYTF.

The gene calls are TRBV19 and TRBJ2-7; maybe TRBD2 (5 bases). Trimming cost V 3 bases and J 3 bases, with 15 bases left between them. Germline V gene data show CDR1 as LNHDA and CDR2 as SQIVND (reference sequence). The CDR3 runs to 15 residues. CDR3 sequence: CASSINPPGLYEQYF. Written as DNA, the CDR3 is TGTGCCAGTAGTATTAATCCGCCAGGACTCTACGAGCAGTACTTC.

The chain combines TRBV5-5 with TRBJ2-1; TRBD2 agrees at 8 bases. Trimming removed 4 bases from V and 9 bases from J; junction bases left unmatched: 12. The germline V gene encodes CDR1 SGHKS and CDR2 YYEKEE (reference sequence). This CDR3 contains 15 residues. CDR3 sequence (DNA): TGTGCCAGCAGCCACAAACTAGCGGCCCGCGGTGAGCAGTTCTTC. Residues: CASSHKLAARGEQFF.

The V gene is TRBV6-5, the J gene TRBJ2-2, with a tentative D call TRBD1 (5 bases). Germline-derived CDR1 and CDR2 are MNHEY and SVGAGI. Between the trimmed V and J ends, which lost 2 bases and 0 bases, there was a span of 10 bases. CDR3 length: 16 residues. CDR3 sequence reads: CASSYETDPNTGELFF. DNA of the CDR3: TGTGCCAGCAGTTACGAGACAGACCCGAACACCGGGGAGCTGTTTTTT.

This chain uses TRBV9 with TRBJ1-6, with TRBD1 matching 9 bases. CDR3 size: 14 residues. Germline lookup yields CDR1 SGDLS and CDR2 YYNGEE. With 3 bases clipped from V and 17 bases from J, the junction kept 12 bases outside the gene matches. The CDR3 loop reads CASSEAGQGDDIHF. The DNA for the CDR3 is TGTGCCAGCAGCGAAGCGGGACAGGGCGACGATATCCACTTT.

This clone was seen more than once but under ten times. The rearrangement links TRBV29-1 to TRBJ2-3, with a tentative D call TRBD2 (5 bases). The V gene's germline CDR1 is SQVTM and CDR2 ANQGSEA. Trimming took 3 bases from V and 6 from J, leaving 16 bases between them. This CDR3 has 14 residues. The CDR3 DNA is TGCAGCGTTGACCTTGGGTCGAGGAGGGATACGCAGTATTTT. Residues: CSVDLGSRRDTQYF.

This rearrangement joins TRBV7-9 to TRBJ2-1; 8 bases match TRBD2. The CDR3 contains 15 residues. The germline V gene encodes CDR1 SEHNR and CDR2 FQNEAQ (reference sequence). The trim removed 3 bases at V and 0 bases at J, leaving 1 base unmatched. The chain's CDR3 is CASSFTSGSYNEQFF. CDR3 bases: TGTGCCAGCAGCTTCACTAGCGGCTCCTACAATGAGCAGTTCTTC.

V is TRBV27 and J is TRBJ2-2, with TRBD2 identical over 10 bases. CDR3 size: 18 residues. Germline V gives CDR1 MNHEY, CDR2 SMNVEV (reference sequence). V was clipped by 5 bases and J by 0 bases; unmatched bases: 9. The CDR3 DNA reads TGTGCCAGCAGTCTGATGATAGCGGGGGGCTCGAACACCGGGGAGCTGTTTTTT. It translates to CASSLMIAGGSNTGELFF.

V usage is TRBV27 and J usage is TRBJ1-1; possibly TRBD1 for D (6 bases). The CDR3 covers 14 residues. Germline CDR1 MNHEY, CDR2 SMNVEV (reference sequence). Trimming removed 5 bases from V and 6 bases from J, with 16 bases in between. The chain's CDR3 is CASSTATGYAEAFF. CDR3 nucleotides: TGTGCCAGCAGTACCGCCACAGGGTACGCTGAAGCTTTCTTT.

The genes are TRBV5-6 and TRBJ1-2; no reliable D call. Germline CDR1 reads SGHDT; CDR2 reads YYEEEE. The ends were cut back, 2 bases at V and 2 bases at J, with 10 bases in the middle. CDR3 length: 14 amino acids. The CDR3 DNA follows: TGTGCCAGCAGCTTAGTGAGGCAAAACTATGGCTACACCTTC. Translating it yields CASSLVRQNYGYTF.

V usage is TRBV5-8 and J usage is TRBJ2-5; D unresolved. Between the trimmed V and J ends, which lost 1 base and 1 base, there was a span of 11 bases. CDR1 is SGHTS and CDR2 is YDEGEE in the germline V gene. This CDR3 region has 15 residues. The CDR3: CASSLSEEPQETQYF. In nucleotides, the CDR3 is TGTGCCAGCAGCTTGAGCGAAGAGCCCCAAGAGACCCAGTACTTC.

This clone was detected only a few times. The genes are TRBV5-4 and TRBJ1-1; 8 nucleotides agree with TRBD1. V was clipped by 3 bases and J by 6 bases; unmatched bases: 1. CDR1 is SGHNT, CDR2 YYREEE, per germline (reference sequence). The CDR3 length is 12 residues. Here the CDR3 reads CASSWTGSEAFF. CDR3 nucleotide sequence: TGTGCCAGCAGCTGGACAGGGTCTGAAGCTTTCTTT.

The rearrangement links TRBV12-5 to TRBJ2-1; 9 nucleotides match TRBD1. Losses at the gene ends were 6 bases for V and 6 bases for J; bases not matched to a gene: 9. The CDR3 contains 15 residues. Germline CDR1 reads LGHNT; CDR2 reads FRNRAP. CDR3 nucleotide sequence: TGTGCTAGTGGGCCTCCGGGACAGGGTTCCAATGAGCAGTTCTTC. It codes for CASGPPGQGSNEQFF.

The rearrangement uses TRBV7-3 and TRBJ2-3, with TRBD2 matching 7 bases. This CDR3 has 15 residues. Germline V CDR1 and CDR2: SGHTA, FQGTGA. Unmatched junction bases numbered 7, after V lost 3 bases and J lost 4 bases. CDR3 DNA: TGTGCCAGCAGCTTTGAGCGGGAAGGTGCAGATACGCAGTATTTT. Protein sequence: CASSFEREGADTQYF.

The rearrangement links TRBV2 to TRBJ2-1; no clear D. The length of the CDR3 is 12 residues. Germline lookup yields CDR1 SNHLY and CDR2 FYNNEI. The V end was cut by 6 bases, the J end by 2 bases, with 5 bases between. This CDR3 is CASRGTYNEQFF. The CDR3 region has the DNA TGTGCCAGCAGGGGAACCTACAATGAGCAGTTCTTC. The whole variable domain, filled in from reference TRBV2 and TRBJ2-1, reads EPEVTQTPSHQVTQMGQEVILRCVPISNHLYFYWYRQILGQKVEFLVSFYNNEISEKSEIFDDQFSVERPDGSNFTLKIRSTKLEDSAMYFCASRGTYNEQFFGPGTRLTVL.